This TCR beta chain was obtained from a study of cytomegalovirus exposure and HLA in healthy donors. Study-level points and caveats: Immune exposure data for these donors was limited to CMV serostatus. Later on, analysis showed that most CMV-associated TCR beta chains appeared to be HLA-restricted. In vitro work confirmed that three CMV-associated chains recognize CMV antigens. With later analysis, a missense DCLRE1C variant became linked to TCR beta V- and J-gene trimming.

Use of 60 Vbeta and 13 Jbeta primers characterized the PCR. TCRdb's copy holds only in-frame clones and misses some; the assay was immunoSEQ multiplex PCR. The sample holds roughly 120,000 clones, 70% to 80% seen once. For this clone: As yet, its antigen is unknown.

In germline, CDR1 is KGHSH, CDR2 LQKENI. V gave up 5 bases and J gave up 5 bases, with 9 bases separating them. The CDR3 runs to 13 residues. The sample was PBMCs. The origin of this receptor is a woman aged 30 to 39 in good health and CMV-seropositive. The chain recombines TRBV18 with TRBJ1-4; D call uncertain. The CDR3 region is CASSIGQNEKLFF. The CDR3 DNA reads TGTGCCAGCTCAATTGGCCAGAATGAAAAACTGTTTTTT. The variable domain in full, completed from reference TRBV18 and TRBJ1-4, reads NAGVMQNPRHLVRRRGQEARLRCSPMKGHSHVYWYRQLPEEGLKFMVYLQKENIIDESGMPKERFSAEFPKEGPSILRIQQVVRGDSAAYFCASSIGQNEKLFFGSGTQLSVL.